One sample yielded the 12 T cell receptor beta chains listed below, sequenced in a study of T-cell reconstitution after alpha-beta-depleted transplantation in children (TCRdb year 2016). The sample's treatment or condition label, in plain terms: allogeneic hematopoietic cell transplantation with graft depleted of TCRalphabeta T cells and CD19 B cells. Library preparation was by PCR. Sequencing was carried out with an Illumina HiSeq 2500. Molecular barcoding was employed in the preparation of TCR libraries, with unique molecular identifiers being used to normalize TCRbeta repertoire quantification. TCRdb applied fastp at Q25 and MiXCR to the public reads, then kept only in-frame beta chains. Rows merge per CDR3 protein into single entries with the most common DNA and genes. The sample contains about 290,000 distinct CDR3 sequences, over 9% of them found a single time. Around 7.5% of the sample lies in the top ten.

This specimen was PBMCs, taken before TCRalphabeta/CD19-depleted stem cell transplant. The receptor source for this set is a boy less than two years old with acute myeloid leukemia, due to receive a stem cell transplant.

The sample holds a few counts of this clonotype. This rearrangement joins TRBV20-1 to TRBJ2-1; 10 bases are shared with TRBD2. Trimming cost V 1 base and J 8 bases; bases outside gene matches: 11. Germline loops: CDR1 DFQATT, CDR2 SNEGSKA (reference sequence). The CDR3 runs to 16 residues. In nucleotides, the CDR3 is TGCAGTGCTAGAGGTCCTAAAGCGGGGGGGCCGGATGAGCAGTTCTTC. It yields the protein CSARGPKAGGPDEQFF.

This clonotype was observed many times. V gene TRBV25-1 combines with J gene TRBJ1-1; D perhaps matches TRBD1 (6 bases). The CDR3 runs to 15 residues. V was cut by 0 bases and J by 6 bases, with 14 bases left in between. Germline loops: CDR1 MGHDK, CDR2 SYGVNS. This chain's CDR3 is CASSEYTRGGAEAFF. The CDR3 region has the DNA TGTGCCAGCAGTGAATATACGAGGGGGGGCGCTGAAGCTTTCTTT. Using reference TRBV25-1 and TRBJ1-1 for the parts outside the CDR3, the full variable domain is EADIYQTPRYLVIGTGKKITLECSQTMGHDKMYWYQQDPGMELHLIHYSYGVNSTEKGDLSSESTVSRIRTEHFPLTLESARPSHTSQYLCASSEYTRGGAEAFFGQGTRLTVV.

This clonotype showed up many times. This chain connects TRBV28 to TRBJ1-5; perhaps TRBD1 as D (6 bases). Germline V gene data show CDR1 as MDHEN and CDR2 as SYDVKM. The V end was cut by 2 bases, the J end by 2 bases, with 10 bases between. There are 15 residues in the CDR3. CDR3 in amino acids: CASSLGGGGNQPQHF. The CDR3 DNA reads TGTGCCAGCAGTTTAGGGGGCGGGGGCAATCAGCCCCAGCATTTT. The whole variable domain, filled in from reference TRBV28 and TRBJ1-5, reads DVKVTQSSRYLVKRTGEKVFLECVQDMDHENMFWYRQDPGLGLRLIYFSYDVKMKEKGDIPEGYSVSREKKERFSLILESASTNQTSMYLCASSLGGGGNQPQHFGDGTRLSIL.

In this sample, this clonotype is medium-sized. At one end, the junction sequence differs from germline, possibly due to a read error. The rearrangement links TRBV7-9 to TRBJ2-1; 10 bases are shared with TRBD2. The CDR3 length is 14 residues. The V gene's germline CDR1 is SEHNR and CDR2 FQNEAQ (reference sequence). CDR3 DNA sequence: TGCGCCAGCAGCTTGGGACTAGCGTACAATGAGCAGTTCTTC. It codes for CASSLGLAYNEQFF.

This clonotype occurred many times. The CDR3 DNA follows: TGTGCCACCAGCAGGGACAGACCGACAGGGGGGGGCTACACCTTC. Its translation is CATSRDRPTGGGYTF. The J gene is TRBJ1-2, the V gene TRBV15; 9 bases align to TRBD1. Germline loops: CDR1 LNHNV, CDR2 YYDKDF (reference sequence). The CDR3 covers 15 residues. With V trimmed by 3 bases and J by 8 bases, 10 bases remained unmatched.

There are many counts of this clonotype. The chain employs TRBV19 and TRBJ2-7; D possibly corresponds to TRBD1 (6 bases). The CDR3 totals 14 residues. Per the germline V gene, CDR1 is LNHDA and CDR2 is SQIVND (reference sequence). Trimming pared 5 bases from V and 0 bases from J, leaving 11 bases between. The CDR3 here is CASSLSRGSYEQYF. CDR3 nucleotides: TGTGCCAGTAGTTTGTCCAGGGGCTCCTACGAGCAGTACTTC.

This clonotype occurred a few times. The V call is TRBV11-1, the J call TRBJ2-4; possible D gene TRBD1, 7 bases. Trimming took 6 bases from V and 2 from J, leaving 14 bases between them. The length of the CDR3 is 15 residues. Germline V gene sequence: CDR1 SGHAT, CDR2 FQDESV (reference sequence). The CDR3 nucleotides read TGTGCCAGCAGTTTCCAGGGGGGTTCCAAAAACATTCAGTACTTC. The encoded protein is CASSFQGGSKNIQYF.

This clonotype was observed a handful of times. V usage is TRBV12-3 or TRBV12-4 and J usage is TRBJ1-6; 8 nucleotides align to TRBD1. After removal of 2 bases from V and 6 bases from J, the junction contained 12 bases not matched to a gene. The CDR3 extends over 18 amino acids. CDR3 amino acids: CASSLNWGGQGSNSPLHF. For the CDR3, the DNA is TGTGCCAGCAGTTTAAATTGGGGCGGACAGGGCTCTAATTCACCCCTCCACTTT.

This clonotype has only a few counts. CDR3 sequence: CAISPSERGQETQYF. The DNA for the CDR3 is TGTGCCATCAGTCCCAGCGAGCGGGGACAAGAGACCCAGTACTTC. This chain links TRBV10-3 with TRBJ2-5; TRBD2 matches 7 bases. Germline V gene sequence: CDR1 ENHRY, CDR2 SYGVKD. The CDR3 extends over 15 amino acids. Trimming cost V 5 bases and J 2 bases; bases outside gene matches: 8.

The table lists this clonotype with a few counts. The V call is TRBV7-9, the J call TRBJ1-5; TRBD1 might be the D (6 bases). This CDR3 contains 14 residues. V dropped 5 bases and J dropped 5 bases, with 13 bases sitting between them. Per germline, CDR1 SEHNR and CDR2 FQNEAQ (reference sequence). This chain's CDR3 is CASSRGGGDQPQHF. CDR3 nucleotide sequence: TGTGCCAGCAGCCGAGGGGGGGGGGATCAGCCCCAGCATTTT.

The table lists this clonotype with many counts. This chain connects TRBV3-1 to TRBJ2-2; D not resolved. The CDR3 is 12 amino acids. Germline V gives CDR1 LGHDT, CDR2 YNNKEL (reference sequence). V gave up 6 bases and J gave up 5 bases, with 7 bases separating them. Here the CDR3 reads CASRLKTGELFF. The CDR3 region has the DNA TGTGCCAGCAGATTGAAAACCGGGGAGCTGTTTTTT.

This clonotype was counted only a few times. The chain joins TRBV27 to TRBJ2-5, with 10 nucleotides matching TRBD1. The CDR3 is made up of 16 amino acids. Losses at the gene ends were 4 bases for V and 4 bases for J; bases not matched to a gene: 9. CDR1 and CDR2 (germline): MNHEY, SMNVEV (reference sequence). The CDR3 sequence: CASSSPGQGQGETQYF. The CDR3 coding sequence is TGTGCCAGCAGTTCCCCGGGACAGGGGCAGGGAGAGACCCAGTACTTC.